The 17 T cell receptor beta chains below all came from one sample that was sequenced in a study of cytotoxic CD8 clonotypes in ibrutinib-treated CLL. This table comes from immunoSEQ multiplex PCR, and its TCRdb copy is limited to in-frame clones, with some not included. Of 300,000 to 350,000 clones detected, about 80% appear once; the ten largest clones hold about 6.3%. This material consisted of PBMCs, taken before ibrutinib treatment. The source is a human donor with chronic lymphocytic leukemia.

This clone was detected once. The CDR3 here is CASSPLGTASYEQYF. The CDR3 DNA is TGTGCCAGCAGTCCTCTGGGGACCGCCTCCTACGAGCAGTACTTC. The chain recombines TRBV28 with TRBJ2-7, with D possibly called TRBD1 or TRBD2 (5 bases each). CDR3 length: 15 residues. CDR1 is MDHEN, CDR2 SYDVKM, per germline. V was cut by 5 bases and J by 0 bases, with 14 bases left in between.

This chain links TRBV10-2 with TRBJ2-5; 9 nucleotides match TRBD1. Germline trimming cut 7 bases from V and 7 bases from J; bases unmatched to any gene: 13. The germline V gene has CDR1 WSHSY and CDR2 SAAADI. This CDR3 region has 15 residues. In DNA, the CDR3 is TGCGCCAGCAAATGGACAGGGGACGATCATGGGACCCAGTACTTC. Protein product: CASKWTGDDHGTQYF.

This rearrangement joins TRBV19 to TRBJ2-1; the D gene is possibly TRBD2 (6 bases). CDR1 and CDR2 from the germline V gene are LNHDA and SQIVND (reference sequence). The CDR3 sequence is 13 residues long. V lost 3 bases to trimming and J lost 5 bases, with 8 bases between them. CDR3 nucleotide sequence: TGTGCCAGTAGTATGGGGGGAAACAATGAGCAGTTCTTC. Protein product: CASSMGGNNEQFF.

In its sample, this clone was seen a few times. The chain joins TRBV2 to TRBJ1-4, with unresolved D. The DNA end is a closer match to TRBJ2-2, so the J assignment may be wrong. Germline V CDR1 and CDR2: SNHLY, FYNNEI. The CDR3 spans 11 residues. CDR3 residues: CASSVTRELFF. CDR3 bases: TGTGCCAGCAGTGTAACCAGGGAGCTGTTTTTT.

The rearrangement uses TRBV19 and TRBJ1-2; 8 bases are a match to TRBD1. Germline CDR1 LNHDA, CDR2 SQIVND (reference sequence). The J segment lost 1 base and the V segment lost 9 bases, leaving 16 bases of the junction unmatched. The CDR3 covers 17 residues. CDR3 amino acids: CASRARTGISFNYGYTF. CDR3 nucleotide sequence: TGTGCCAGCAGAGCCAGGACAGGGATTTCGTTTAACTATGGCTACACCTTC.

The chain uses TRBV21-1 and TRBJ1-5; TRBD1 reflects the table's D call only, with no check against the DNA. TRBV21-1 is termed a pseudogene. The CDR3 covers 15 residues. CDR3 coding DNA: TGTGCCAGCAGCAGGGGGACAGGAGGGAATCAGCCCCAGCATTTT. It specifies CASSRGTGGNQPQHF.

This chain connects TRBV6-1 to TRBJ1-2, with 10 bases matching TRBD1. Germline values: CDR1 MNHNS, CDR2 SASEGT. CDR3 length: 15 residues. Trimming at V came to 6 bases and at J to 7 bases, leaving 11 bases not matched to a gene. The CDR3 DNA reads TGTGCCAGCAGGGGATTCGACAGGGGGCTGTTTGGCTACACCTTC. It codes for CASRGFDRGLFGYTF.

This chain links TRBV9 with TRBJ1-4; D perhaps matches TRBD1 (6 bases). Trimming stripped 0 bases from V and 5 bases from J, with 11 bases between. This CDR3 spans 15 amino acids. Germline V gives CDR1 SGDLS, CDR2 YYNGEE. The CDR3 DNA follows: TGTGCCAGCAGCGTAGGGAGACAGGAAAATGAAAAACTGTTTTTT. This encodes CASSVGRQENEKLFF.

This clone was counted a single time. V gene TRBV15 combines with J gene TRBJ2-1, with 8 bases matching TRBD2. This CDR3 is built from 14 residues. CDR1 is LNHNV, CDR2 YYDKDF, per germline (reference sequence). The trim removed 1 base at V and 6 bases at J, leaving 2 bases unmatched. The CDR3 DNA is TGTGCCACCAGCAGAGCGGGGACTAGCAATGAGCAGTTCTTC. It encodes CATSRAGTSNEQFF.

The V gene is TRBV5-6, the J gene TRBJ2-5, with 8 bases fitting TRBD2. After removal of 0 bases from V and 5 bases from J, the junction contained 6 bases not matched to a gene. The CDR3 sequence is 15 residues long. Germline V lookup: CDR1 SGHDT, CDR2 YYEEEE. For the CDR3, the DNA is TGTGCCAGCAGCTTGGCTAGCGGGCACGGGGAGACCCAGTACTTC. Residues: CASSLASGHGETQYF. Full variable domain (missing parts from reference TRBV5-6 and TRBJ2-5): DAGVTQSPTHLIKTRGQQVTLRCSPKSGHDTVSWYQQALGQGPQFIFQYYEEEERQRGNFPDRFSGHQFPNYSSELNVNALLLGDSALYLCASSLASGHGETQYFGPGTRLLVL.

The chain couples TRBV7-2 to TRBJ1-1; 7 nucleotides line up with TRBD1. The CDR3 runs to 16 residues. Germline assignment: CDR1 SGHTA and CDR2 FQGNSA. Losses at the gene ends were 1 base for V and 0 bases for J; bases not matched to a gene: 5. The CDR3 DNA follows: TGTGCCAGCAGCTTAGGGAAGACAGGGATGAACACTGAAGCTTTCTTT. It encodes CASSLGKTGMNTEAFF.

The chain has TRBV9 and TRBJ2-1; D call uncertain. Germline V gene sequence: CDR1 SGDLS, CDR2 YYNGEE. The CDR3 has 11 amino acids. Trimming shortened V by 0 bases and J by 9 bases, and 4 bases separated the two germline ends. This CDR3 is CASSVGSEQFF. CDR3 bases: TGTGCCAGCAGCGTAGGGTCTGAGCAGTTCTTC.

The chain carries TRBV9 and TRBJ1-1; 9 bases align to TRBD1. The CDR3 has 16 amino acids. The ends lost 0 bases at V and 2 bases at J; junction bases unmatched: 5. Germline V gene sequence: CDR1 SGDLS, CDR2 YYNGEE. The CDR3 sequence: CASSVAPTGGNTEAFF. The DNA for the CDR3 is TGTGCCAGCAGCGTAGCCCCCACAGGGGGCAACACTGAAGCTTTCTTT.

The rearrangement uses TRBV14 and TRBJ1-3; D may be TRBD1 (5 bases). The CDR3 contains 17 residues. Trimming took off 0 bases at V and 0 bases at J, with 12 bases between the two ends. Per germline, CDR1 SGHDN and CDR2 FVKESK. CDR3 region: CASSQDSRGYSGNTIYF. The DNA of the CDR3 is TGTGCCAGCAGCCAAGATTCTAGGGGCTACTCTGGAAACACCATATATTTT.

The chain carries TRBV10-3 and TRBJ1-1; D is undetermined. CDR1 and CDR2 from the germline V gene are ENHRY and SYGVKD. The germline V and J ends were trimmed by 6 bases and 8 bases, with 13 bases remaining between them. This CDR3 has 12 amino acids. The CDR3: CAISVLGEEAFF. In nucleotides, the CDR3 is TGTGCCATCAGCGTGCTTGGGGAAGAAGCTTTCTTT.

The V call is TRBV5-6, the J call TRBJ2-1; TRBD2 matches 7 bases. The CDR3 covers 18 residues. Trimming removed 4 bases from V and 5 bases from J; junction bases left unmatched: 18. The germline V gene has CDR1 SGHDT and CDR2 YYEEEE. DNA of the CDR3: TGTGCCAGCAGCCCAAGACCGGGACTACAAAACGGAAACAATGAGCAGTTCTTC. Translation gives CASSPRPGLQNGNNEQFF.

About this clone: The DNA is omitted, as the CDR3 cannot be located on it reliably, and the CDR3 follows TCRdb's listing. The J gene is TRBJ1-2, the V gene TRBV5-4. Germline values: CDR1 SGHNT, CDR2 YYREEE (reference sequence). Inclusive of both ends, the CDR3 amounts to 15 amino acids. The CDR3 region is CASSFGPGDLSGYTF.